The 11 T cell receptor beta chains listed next were all sequenced from one sample in a study of blood T cell repertoires in COVID-19. Clones were sequenced by immunoSEQ multiplex PCR, and TCRdb holds only the in-frame ones, with some missing. Here the sample spans approximately 480,000 clones, about 88% being singletons. Sample: peripheral blood. These receptors were collected from a man between 18 and 29 years old with COVID-19, enrolled during active disease.

The chain has TRBV5-1 and TRBJ2-3; D possibly corresponds to TRBD2 (6 bases). The CDR3 is made up of 17 amino acids. The germline V gene encodes CDR1 SGHRS and CDR2 YFSETQ. V was cut by 4 bases and J by 2 bases, with 20 bases left in between. CDR3 sequence: CASSRGGNSVYTDTQYF. The CDR3, as DNA: TGCGCCAGCAGCCGCGGCGGGAACTCCGTCTACACAGATACGCAGTATTTT.

V and J are TRBV6-5 and TRBJ1-1, with D tentatively TRBD1 (5 bases). The CDR3 loop spans 13 amino acids. CDR1 and CDR2 (germline): MNHEY, SVGAGI. V was clipped by 2 bases and J by 5 bases, with 9 bases between them. In DNA form, the CDR3 reads TGTGCCAGCAGTTACCAGGAGGGGACTGAAGCTTTCTTT. As protein: CASSYQEGTEAFF.

This clone was recorded once. The rearrangement uses TRBV18 and TRBJ1-2, with no clear D. V dropped 5 bases and J dropped 7 bases, with 17 bases sitting between them. The length of the CDR3 is 14 residues. Looked up from germline, CDR1 is KGHSH and CDR2 is LQKENI. CDR3 residues: CASSTNEASSGYTF. In DNA form, the CDR3 reads TGTGCCAGCTCAACGAACGAAGCGTCAAGTGGCTACACCTTC.

V usage is TRBV4-1 and J usage is TRBJ2-7; D is perhaps TRBD2 (5 bases). Germline V lookup: CDR1 MGHRA, CDR2 YSYEKL. V shed 3 bases and J shed 10 bases, with 22 bases lying between them. The CDR3 is made up of 15 amino acids. The CDR3 loop reads CASSQELPSSMPQYF. CDR3 in DNA: TGCGCCAGCAGCCAGGAACTTCCTAGCTCCATGCCCCAGTACTTC.

This chain uses TRBV4-1 with TRBJ1-4, with D uncertain. The germline V and J ends were trimmed by 0 bases and 3 bases, with 8 bases remaining between them. CDR1 and CDR2 (germline): MGHRA, YSYEKL. The CDR3 is 15 amino acids. The CDR3 bases are TGCGCCAGCAGCCAAGATAGGACTTCTAATGAAAAACTGTTTTTT. As protein: CASSQDRTSNEKLFF.

The chain has TRBV20-1 and TRBJ1-2; possibly TRBD1 for D (6 bases). This CDR3 has 11 residues. Germline loops: CDR1 DFQATT, CDR2 SNEGSKA (reference sequence). The V end lost 6 bases, the J end lost 6 bases, and 11 bases lay between the germline ends. CDR3 protein: CSAQGWDGYTF. Here the CDR3 DNA reads TGCAGTGCCCAGGGGTGGGATGGCTACACCTTC.

V and J are TRBV27 and TRBJ1-6; TRBD1 is a possible D gene (5 bases). CDR3 size: 15 residues. Deletions cut 0 bases from V and 8 bases from J, with 11 bases between. The germline V gene encodes CDR1 MNHEY and CDR2 SMNVEV (reference sequence). The CDR3 DNA sequence: TGTGCCAGCAGTTTATCCGCGGGGGTGGATTCACCCCTCCACTTT. Residues: CASSLSAGVDSPLHF.

The V and J genes are TRBV7-9 and TRBJ1-1, with a weak D call TRBD1 (6 bases). From germline, CDR1 is SEHNR and CDR2 FQNEAQ (reference sequence). V lost 10 bases and J lost 0, with 12 bases in between. The length of the CDR3 is 13 residues. CDR3 in amino acids: CAIDRYLNTEAFF. The CDR3 coding sequence is TGTGCCATCGACAGGTACCTGAACACTGAAGCTTTCTTT.

The chain links TRBV7-2 to TRBJ1-5, with D tentatively TRBD1 (6 bases). CDR1 SGHTA and CDR2 FQGNSA come from the germline V gene. Trimming cost V 9 bases and J 0 bases, with 12 bases left between them. This CDR3 is 14 amino acids long. The CDR3, as DNA: TGTGCCAGTCGGACAGCTTATAGCAATCAGCCCCAGCATTTT. Residues: CASRTAYSNQPQHF.

The chain carries TRBV27 and TRBJ1-3; D remains ambiguous. V was pared by 4 bases and J by 0 bases, with 4 bases between. Per the germline V gene, CDR1 is MNHEY and CDR2 is SMNVEV (reference sequence). The CDR3 spans 13 residues. CDR3 region: CASSWSSGNTIYF. For the CDR3, the DNA is TGTGCCAGCAGTTGGAGCTCTGGAAACACCATATATTTT.

This clone was counted a few times. The gene calls are TRBV7-9 and TRBJ2-3; 10 bases are shared with TRBD2. Losses at the gene ends were 0 bases for V and 2 bases for J; bases not matched to a gene: 8. This CDR3 contains 18 residues. CDR1 and CDR2 from the germline V gene are SEHNR and FQNEAQ (reference sequence). The CDR3 DNA follows: TGTGCCAGCAGCTTAGCGTTTGAAACTAGCGGGAACACAGATACGCAGTATTTT. Protein sequence: CASSLAFETSGNTDTQYF.